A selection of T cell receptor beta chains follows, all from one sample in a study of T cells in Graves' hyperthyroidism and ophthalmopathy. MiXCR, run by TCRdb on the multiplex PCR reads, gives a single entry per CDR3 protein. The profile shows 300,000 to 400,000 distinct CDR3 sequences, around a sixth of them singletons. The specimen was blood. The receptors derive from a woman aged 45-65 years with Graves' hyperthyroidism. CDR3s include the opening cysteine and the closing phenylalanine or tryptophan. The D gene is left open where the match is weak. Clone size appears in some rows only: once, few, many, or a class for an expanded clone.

cdr3_aa: CASSQRAAHNEQFF
cdr3_nt: TGTGCCAGCAGCCAAAGAGCGGCGCACAATGAGCAGTTCTTC
clone_size: few
v_call: TRBV3-1
j_call: TRBJ2-1
d_call: NA

cdr3_aa: CASSPGTSGGLSTDTQYF
cdr3_nt: TGCGCCAGCAGCCCCGGGACTAGCGGGGGACTAAGCACAGATACGCAGTATTTT
clone_size: NA
v_call: TRBV5-1
j_call: TRBJ2-3
d_call: TRBD2

cdr3_aa: CASSPQGLSYNEQFF
cdr3_nt: TGTGCCAGCAGTCCTCAGGGTTTATCCTACAATGAGCAGTTCTTC
clone_size: few
v_call: TRBV27
j_call: TRBJ2-1
d_call: NA

cdr3_aa: CASSLGGTVNTDTQYF
cdr3_nt: TGTGCCAGCAGCTTGGGAGGGACAGTCAACACAGATACGCAGTATTTT
clone_size: many
v_call: TRBV5-4
j_call: TRBJ2-3
d_call: TRBD1

cdr3_aa: CASVLGGAQETQYF
cdr3_nt: TGTGCCAGCGTCCTTGGCGGGGCCCAAGAGACCCAGTACTTC
clone_size: many
v_call: TRBV13
j_call: TRBJ2-5
d_call: NA

cdr3_aa: CASSLWGTNTGELFF
cdr3_nt: TGTGCCAGCAGCCTGTGGGGGACGAACACCGGGGAGCTGTTTTTT
clone_size: few
v_call: TRBV12-3/TRBV12-4
j_call: TRBJ2-2
d_call: NA

cdr3_aa: CASSPSPVETQYF
cdr3_nt: TGTGCCAGCAGCCCCTCCCCAGTGGAGACCCAGTACTTC
clone_size: few
v_call: TRBV3-1
j_call: TRBJ2-5
d_call: NA

cdr3_aa: CSADFVATDTQYF
cdr3_nt: TGCAGTGCCGATTTCGTAGCAACAGATACGCAGTATTTT
clone_size: few
v_call: TRBV20-1
j_call: TRBJ2-3
d_call: NA

cdr3_aa: CASSRAKGVIGTDTQYF
cdr3_nt: TGTGCCAGCAGCCGGGCGAAGGGGGTGATTGGCACAGATACGCAGTATTTT
clone_size: many
v_call: TRBV3-1
j_call: TRBJ2-3
d_call: NA

cdr3_aa: CASSPTYDGNTEAFF
cdr3_nt: TGTGCCAGCAGCCCCACCTACGACGGGAACACTGAAGCTTTCTTT
clone_size: many
v_call: TRBV3-1
j_call: TRBJ1-1
d_call: NA